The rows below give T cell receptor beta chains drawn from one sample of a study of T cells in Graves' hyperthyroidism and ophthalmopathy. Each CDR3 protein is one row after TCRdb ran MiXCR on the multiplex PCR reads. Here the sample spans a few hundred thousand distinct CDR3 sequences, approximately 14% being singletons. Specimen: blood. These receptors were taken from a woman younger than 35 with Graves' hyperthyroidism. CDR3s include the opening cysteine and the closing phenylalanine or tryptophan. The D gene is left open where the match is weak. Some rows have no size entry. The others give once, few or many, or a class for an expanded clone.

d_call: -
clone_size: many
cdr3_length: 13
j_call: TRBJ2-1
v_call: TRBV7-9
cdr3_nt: TGTGCCAGCAGCTTAGATCTACACAATGAGCAGTTCTTC
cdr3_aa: CASSLDLHNEQFF

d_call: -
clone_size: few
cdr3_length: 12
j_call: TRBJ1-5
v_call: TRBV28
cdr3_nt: TGTGCCAGCAGCGGAGGACATCAGCCCCAGCATTTT
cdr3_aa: CASSGGHQPQHF

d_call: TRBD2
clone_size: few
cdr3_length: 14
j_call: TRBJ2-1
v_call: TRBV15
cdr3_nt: TGTGCCACCAGCAATCCTAGCGGGAGCTATGAGCAGTTCTTC
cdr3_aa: CATSNPSGSYEQFF

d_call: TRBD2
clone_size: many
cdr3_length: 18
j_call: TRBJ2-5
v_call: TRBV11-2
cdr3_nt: TGTGCCAGCAGCTTAGGAGGACTAGCGGGAGCCCTAGGGGAGACCCAGTACTTC
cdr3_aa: CASSLGGLAGALGETQYF

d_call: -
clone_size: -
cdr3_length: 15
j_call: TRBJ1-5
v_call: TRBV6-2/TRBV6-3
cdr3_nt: TGTGCCAGCAGTCCCACAGGGAACCCTTATCAGCCCCAGCATTTT
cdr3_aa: CASSPTGNPYQPQHF

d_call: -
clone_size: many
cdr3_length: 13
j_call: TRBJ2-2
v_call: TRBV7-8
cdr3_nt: TGTGCCAGCAGCTTAGTTCTAGCCGGGGAGCTGTTTTTT
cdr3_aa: CASSLVLAGELFF

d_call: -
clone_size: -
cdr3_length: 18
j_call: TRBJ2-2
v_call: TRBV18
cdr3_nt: TGTGCCAGCTCACCACAGTATCCTCGACAGGCTATAACCGGGGAGCTGTTTTTT
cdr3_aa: CASSPQYPRQAITGELFF

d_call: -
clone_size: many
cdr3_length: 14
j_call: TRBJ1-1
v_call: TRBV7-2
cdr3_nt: TGTGCCAGCAGCCCGGATGGTAGGGGCACTGAAGCTTTCTTT
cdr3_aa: CASSPDGRGTEAFF

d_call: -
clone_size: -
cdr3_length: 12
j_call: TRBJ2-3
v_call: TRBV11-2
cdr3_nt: TGTGCCAGCAGCGTAGGCGCGTACACGCAGTATTTT
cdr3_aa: CASSVGAYTQYF

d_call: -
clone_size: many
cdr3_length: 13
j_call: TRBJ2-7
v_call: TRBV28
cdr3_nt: TGTGCCAGCAGTTTAGCTATCTCCTACGAGCAGTACTTC
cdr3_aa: CASSLAISYEQYF

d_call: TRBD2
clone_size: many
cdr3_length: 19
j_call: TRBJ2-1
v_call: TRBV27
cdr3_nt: TGTGCCAGCGGCCGGAGGGGCGGGACTAGCGGGAGGGCAGGCAATGAGCAGTTCTTC
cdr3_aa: CASGRRGGTSGRAGNEQFF

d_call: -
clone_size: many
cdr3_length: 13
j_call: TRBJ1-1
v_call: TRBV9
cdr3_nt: TGTGCCAGCAGCGTGGGCGGGGACACTGAAGCTTTCTTT
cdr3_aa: CASSVGGDTEAFF

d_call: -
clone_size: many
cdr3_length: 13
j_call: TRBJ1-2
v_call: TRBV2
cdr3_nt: TGTGCCAGCAGTCCGGGCTTTGGCTATGGCTACACCTTC
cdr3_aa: CASSPGFGYGYTF

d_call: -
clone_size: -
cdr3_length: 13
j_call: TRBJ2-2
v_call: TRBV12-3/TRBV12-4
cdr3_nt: TGTGCCATCGCACAGGGGAACACCGGGGAGCTGTTTTTT
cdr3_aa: CAIAQGNTGELFF

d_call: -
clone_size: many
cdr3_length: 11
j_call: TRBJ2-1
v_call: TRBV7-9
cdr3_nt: TGTGCCAGCAGCTCGGACTCCAGGCAGTTCTTC
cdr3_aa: CASSSDSRQFF

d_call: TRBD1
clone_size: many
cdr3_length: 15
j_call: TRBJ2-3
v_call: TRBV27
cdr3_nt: TGTGCCAGCAGTTTACGGGACAGGGTAACAGATACGCAGTATTTT
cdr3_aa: CASSLRDRVTDTQYF

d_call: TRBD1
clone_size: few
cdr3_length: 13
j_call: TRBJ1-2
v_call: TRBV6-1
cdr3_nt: TGTGCCAGCACTTCGGACAGGGGGCATGGCTACACCTTC
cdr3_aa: CASTSDRGHGYTF

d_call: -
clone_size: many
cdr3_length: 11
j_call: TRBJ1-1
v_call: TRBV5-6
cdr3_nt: TGTGCCAGCAGCGGAGGAGTGGAAGCTTTCTTT
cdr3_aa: CASSGGVEAFF

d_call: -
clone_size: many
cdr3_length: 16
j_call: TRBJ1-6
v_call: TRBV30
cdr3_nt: TGTGCCTGGACCTCCCGACAGAGCTCCTATAATTCACCCCTCCACTTT
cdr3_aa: CAWTSRQSSYNSPLHF

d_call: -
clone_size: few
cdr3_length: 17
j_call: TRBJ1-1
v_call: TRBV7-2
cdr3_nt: TGTGCCAGCAGCTTAGTGACGGGGGGTTGGGGGAACACTGAAGCTTTCTTT
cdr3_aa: CASSLVTGGWGNTEAFF

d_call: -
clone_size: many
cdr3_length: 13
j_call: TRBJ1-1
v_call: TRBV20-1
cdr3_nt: TGCAGTGCTAGTGCGGGCCCGGACACTGAAGCTTTCTTT
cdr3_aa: CSASAGPDTEAFF

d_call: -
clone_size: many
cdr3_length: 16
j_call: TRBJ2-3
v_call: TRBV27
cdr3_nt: TGTGCCAGCAGTTTATATGGCAGGGCTAGCACAGATACGCAGTATTTT
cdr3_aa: CASSLYGRASTDTQYF

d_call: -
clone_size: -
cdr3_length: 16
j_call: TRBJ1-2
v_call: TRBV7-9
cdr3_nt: TGTGCCAGCAGCATCAACCGAGGACAGCCTAACTATGGCTACACCTTC
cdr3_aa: CASSINRGQPNYGYTF

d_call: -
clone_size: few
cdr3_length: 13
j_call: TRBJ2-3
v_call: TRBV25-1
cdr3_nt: TGTGCCAGCAGGCTCGGAGAAACAGATACGCAGTATTTT
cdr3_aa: CASRLGETDTQYF

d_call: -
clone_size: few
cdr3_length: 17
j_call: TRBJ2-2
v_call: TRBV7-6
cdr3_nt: TGTGCCAGCAGCTCCCCCACCGGACCTAGTAGTACCGGGGAGCTGTTTTTT
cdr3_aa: CASSSPTGPSSTGELFF

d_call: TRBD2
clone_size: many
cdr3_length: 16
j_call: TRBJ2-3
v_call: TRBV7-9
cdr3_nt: TGTGCCAGCAGCGCCGGGACTAGCGGGGGCCGCGATACGCAGTATTTT
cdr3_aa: CASSAGTSGGRDTQYF

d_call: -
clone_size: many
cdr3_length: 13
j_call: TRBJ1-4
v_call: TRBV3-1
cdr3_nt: TGTGCCAGCAGCCAAGAACAGGGTAGGCAACTGTTTTTT
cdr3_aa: CASSQEQGRQLFF

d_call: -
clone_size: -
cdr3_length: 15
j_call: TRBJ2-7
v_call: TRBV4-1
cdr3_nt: TGCGCCAGCAGCCAAGAACCTAGCAGATCCTACGAGCAGTACTTC
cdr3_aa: CASSQEPSRSYEQYF

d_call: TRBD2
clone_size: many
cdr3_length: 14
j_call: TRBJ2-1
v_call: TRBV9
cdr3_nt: TGTGCCAGCAGCGTTGGGGGAGGGGACAATGAGCAGTTCTTC
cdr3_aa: CASSVGGGDNEQFF

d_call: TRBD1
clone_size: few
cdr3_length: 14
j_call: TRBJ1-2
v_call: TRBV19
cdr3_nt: TGTGCCAGTAGTATGGGACAGGGTTTCTCTGGCTACACCTTC
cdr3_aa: CASSMGQGFSGYTF

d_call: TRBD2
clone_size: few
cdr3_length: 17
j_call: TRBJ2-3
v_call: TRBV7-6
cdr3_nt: TGTGCCAGCAGCCATGGGGCCGGGACTACCAACACAGATACGCAGTATTTT
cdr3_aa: CASSHGAGTTNTDTQYF